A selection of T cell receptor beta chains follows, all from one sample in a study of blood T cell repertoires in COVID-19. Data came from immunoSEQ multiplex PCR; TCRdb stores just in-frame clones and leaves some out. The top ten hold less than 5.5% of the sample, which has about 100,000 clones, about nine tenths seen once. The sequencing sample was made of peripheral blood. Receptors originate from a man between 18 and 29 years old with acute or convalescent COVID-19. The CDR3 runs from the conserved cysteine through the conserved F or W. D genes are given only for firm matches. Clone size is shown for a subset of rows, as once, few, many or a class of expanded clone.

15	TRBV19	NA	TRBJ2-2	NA	CASSPRTDPGGELFF	TGTGCCAGTAGTCCCCGGACTGATCCGGGAGGGGAGCTGTTTTTT
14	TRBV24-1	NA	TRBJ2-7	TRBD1	CATSDLQGAYEQYF	TGTGCCACCAGTGATTTGCAGGGGGCGTATGAGCAGTACTTC
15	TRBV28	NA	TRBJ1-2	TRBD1	CASSDRDVPNYGYTF	TGTGCCAGCAGTGACAGGGATGTACCGAACTATGGCTACACCTTC
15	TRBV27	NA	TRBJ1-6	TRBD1	CASSLSGGQIPTLHF	TGTGCCAGCAGTTTATCGGGGGGACAGATCCCAACCCTCCACTTT
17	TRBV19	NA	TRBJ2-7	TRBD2	CASSRTSGGQGFYEQYF	TGTGCCAGTAGCAGGACTAGCGGGGGGCAGGGATTTTACGAGCAGTACTTC
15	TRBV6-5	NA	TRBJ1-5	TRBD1	CASSHTGTVGQPQHF	TGTGCCAGCAGTCACACCGGGACAGTTGGTCAGCCCCAGCATTTT
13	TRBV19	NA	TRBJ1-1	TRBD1	CASSGQGMTEAFF	TGTGCCAGTAGTGGACAGGGGATGACTGAAGCTTTCTTT
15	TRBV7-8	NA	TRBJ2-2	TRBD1	CASSPLGQGSGELFF	TGTGCCAGCAGCCCCCTCGGACAGGGATCAGGGGAGCTGTTTTTT
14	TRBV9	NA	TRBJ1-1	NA	CASSGMTVSTEAFF	TGTGCCAGCAGCGGAATGACAGTGTCCACTGAAGCTTTCTTT
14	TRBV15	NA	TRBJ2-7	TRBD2	CATSRSGGEYEQYF	TGTGCCACCAGCAGAAGCGGGGGAGAGTACGAGCAGTACTTC
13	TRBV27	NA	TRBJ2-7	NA	CASSSGSTYEQYF	TGTGCCAGCAGTTCAGGGTCTACCTACGAGCAGTACTTC
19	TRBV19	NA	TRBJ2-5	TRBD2	CASSLSPQTSGRARETQYF	TGTGCCAGTAGTTTATCGCCCCAGACTAGCGGGAGGGCCCGAGAGACCCAGTACTTC
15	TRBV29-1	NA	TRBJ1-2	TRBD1	CSVGQGAGVLYGYTF	TGCAGCGTTGGGCAGGGGGCGGGTGTTCTCTATGGCTACACCTTC
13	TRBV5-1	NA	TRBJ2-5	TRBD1	CASSSTGVETQYF	TGCGCCAGCAGCTCAACAGGGGTTGAGACCCAGTACTTC
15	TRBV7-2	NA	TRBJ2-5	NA	CASSSFGEYQETQYF	TGTGCCAGCAGCTCCTTCGGAGAGTACCAAGAGACCCAGTACTTC
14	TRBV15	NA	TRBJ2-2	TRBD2	CATSSPGTSWELFF	TGTGCCACCAGCAGCCCCGGGACTAGCTGGGAGCTGTTTTTT
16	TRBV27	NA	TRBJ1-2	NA	CASSLSLGRGNYGYTF	TGTGCCAGCAGTTTAAGTCTCGGGCGGGGGAATTATGGCTACACCTTC
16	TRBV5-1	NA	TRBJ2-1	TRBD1	CASSILPGQGYGEQFF	TGCGCCAGCAGCATACTTCCGGGACAGGGGTACGGTGAGCAGTTCTTC
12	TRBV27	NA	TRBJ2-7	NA	CASSPQGYEQYF	TGTGCCAGCAGTCCCCAGGGCTACGAGCAGTACTTC
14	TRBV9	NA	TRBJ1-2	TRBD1	CASSLTGGANGYTF	TGTGCCAGCAGTTTGACAGGGGGCGCGAATGGCTACACCTTC
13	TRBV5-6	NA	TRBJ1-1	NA	CASSVIGDTEAFF	TGTGCCAGCAGCGTAATCGGGGACACTGAAGCTTTCTTT
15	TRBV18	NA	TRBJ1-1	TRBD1	CASSPGQGMNTEAFF	TGTGCCAGCTCACCCGGACAGGGGATGAACACTGAAGCTTTCTTT
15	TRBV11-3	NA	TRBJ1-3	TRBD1	CASSPGQGPGNTIYF	TGTGCCAGCAGCCCAGGACAGGGGCCTGGAAACACCATATATTTT
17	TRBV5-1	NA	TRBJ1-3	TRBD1	CASSLGPSGTAGNTIYF	TGCGCCAGCAGCTTGGGCCCCTCCGGGACAGCCGGAAACACCATATATTTT
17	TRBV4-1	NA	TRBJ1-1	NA	CASSQGAMVGGNTEAFF	TGCGCCAGCAGCCAAGGGGCAATGGTGGGGGGAAACACTGAAGCTTTCTTT
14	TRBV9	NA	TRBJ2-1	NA	CASSLYWASLEQFF	TGTGCCAGCAGCCTTTATTGGGCCAGCCTCGAGCAGTTCTTC
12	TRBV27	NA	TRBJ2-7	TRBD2	CASSLGGSEQYF	TGTGCCAGCAGTTTGGGAGGGAGCGAGCAGTACTTC
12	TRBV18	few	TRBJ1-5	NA	CATRGVDQPQHF	TGTGCCACCCGGGGGGTAGATCAGCCCCAGCATTTT
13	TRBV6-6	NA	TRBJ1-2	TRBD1	CASSLTTGFGYTF	TGTGCCAGCAGTCTGACGACAGGGTTTGGCTACACCTTC
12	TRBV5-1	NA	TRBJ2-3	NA	CAKMVATDTQYF	TGCGCCAAGATGGTAGCCACAGATACGCAGTATTTT
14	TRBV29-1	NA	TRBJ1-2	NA	CSVEKVGVDYGYTF	TGCAGCGTTGAAAAGGTCGGGGTTGACTATGGCTACACCTTC
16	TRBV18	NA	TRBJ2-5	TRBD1	CASSPPGQKYQETQYF	TGTGCCAGCTCACCACCGGGACAGAAGTACCAAGAGACCCAGTACTTC
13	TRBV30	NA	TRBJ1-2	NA	CAWSGLVWSGYTF	TGTGCCTGGAGTGGACTTGTATGGAGTGGCTACACCTTC
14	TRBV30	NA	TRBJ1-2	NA	CATYRDEINYGYTF	TGTGCCACTTACAGGGACGAGATTAACTATGGCTACACCTTC
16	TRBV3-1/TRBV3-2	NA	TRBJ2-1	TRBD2	CASSQEGTRYGNEQFF	TGTGCCAGCAGCCAAGAGGGGACTAGATATGGGAATGAGCAGTTCTTC
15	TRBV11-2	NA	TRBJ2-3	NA	CASSPSGLSTDTQYF	TGTGCCAGCAGCCCGAGCGGGCTTAGCACAGATACGCAGTATTTT
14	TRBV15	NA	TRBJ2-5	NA	CATSRDPLELTQYF	TGTGCCACCAGCAGAGATCCCCTAGAGCTGACCCAGTACTTC
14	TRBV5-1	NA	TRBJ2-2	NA	CASSLEGATGELFF	TGCGCCAGCAGCTTGGAAGGGGCCACCGGGGAGCTGTTTTTT
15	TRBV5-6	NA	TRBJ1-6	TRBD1	CASSSLGTGDSPLHF	TGTGCCAGCAGCTCACTAGGGACAGGGGATTCACCCCTCCACTTT
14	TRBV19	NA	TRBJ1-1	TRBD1	CASRPTGGSTEAFF	TGTGCCAGTAGGCCGACAGGGGGAAGCACTGAAGCTTTCTTT
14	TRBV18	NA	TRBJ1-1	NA	CASSPDSGEGEAFF	TGTGCCAGCTCACCCGATTCAGGGGAGGGTGAAGCTTTCTTT
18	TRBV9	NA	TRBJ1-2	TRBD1	CASSGAGDRQHLNYGYTF	TGTGCCAGCAGCGGAGCCGGGGACAGGCAACACCTTAACTATGGCTACACCTTC
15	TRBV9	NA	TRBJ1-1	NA	CASSVGPGKGTEAFF	TGTGCCAGCAGCGTAGGGCCAGGGAAGGGCACTGAAGCTTTCTTT
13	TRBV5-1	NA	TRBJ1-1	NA	CASSLEAPGFAFF	TGCGCCAGCAGCTTGGAGGCCCCAGGCTTCGCTTTCTTT